The 12 T cell receptor beta chains presented below share a single source sample, sequenced in a study of blood T cell repertoires in COVID-19. This table comes from immunoSEQ multiplex PCR, and its TCRdb copy is limited to in-frame clones, with some not included. The data contain about 330,000 clones, more than 75% of them singletons. Material for sequencing was peripheral blood. These receptors were collected from a woman aged 45 to 65 with active or convalescent COVID-19.

This clone was picked up a small number of times. The chain combines TRBV19 with TRBJ1-5; D might be TRBD1 (6 bases). There are 15 residues in the CDR3. The V gene's germline CDR1 is LNHDA and CDR2 SQIVND (reference sequence). The V end was cut by 6 bases, the J end by 0 bases, with 12 bases between. DNA of the CDR3: TGTGCCAGTAGGGCACAGGGAATTAGCAATCAGCCCCAGCATTTT. Translating gives CASRAQGISNQPQHF.

The rearrangement uses TRBV7-7 and TRBJ2-5, with D possibly being TRBD1 (9 bases). Germline V CDR1 and CDR2: SSHAT, FNYEAQ (reference sequence). The CDR3 extends over 13 amino acids. This CDR3 is CASGNRGQETQYF. CDR3 in DNA: TGTGCTAGCGGGAACAGGGGGCAGGAGACCCAGTACTTC.

This clone appeared a few times. This sequence joins TRBV30 and TRBJ1-2, with D possibly TRBD1 on 5 matching bases. This CDR3 comprises 12 residues. Germline CDR1 is GTSNPN and CDR2 is SVGIG (reference sequence). Trimming left V 3 bases short and J 8 bases short, with 13 bases between. The CDR3 reads CAWRFGGDGYTF. CDR3 sequence (DNA): TGTGCCTGGAGGTTCGGGGGTGACGGCTACACCTTC.

The chain employs TRBV9 and TRBJ1-3, with TRBD1 matching over 8 bases. V was pared by 3 bases and J by 5 bases, with 4 bases of the junction left unmatched. The CDR3 covers 14 residues. Germline-derived CDR1 and CDR2 are SGDLS and YYNGEE. CDR3 sequence: CASSAGGLRNTIYF. As DNA, the CDR3 is TGTGCCAGCAGCGCAGGGGGCTTGCGAAACACCATATATTTT.

The chain is built from TRBV28 and TRBJ2-7, with 8 bases matching TRBD1. The CDR3 is 13 residues long. CDR1 MDHEN and CDR2 SYDVKM come from the germline V gene. The J segment lost 2 bases and the V segment lost 5 bases, leaving 2 bases of the junction unmatched. CDR3 nucleotides: TGTGCCAGCAGTGCGGACAGGGCCTACGAGCAGTACTTC. Translation gives CASSADRAYEQYF.

V and J are TRBV4-1 and TRBJ2-1, with 7 positions matching TRBD2. This CDR3 contains 15 residues. The V and J ends lost 1 base and 5 bases, in that order; junction bases with no gene match: 5. CDR1 is MGHRA and CDR2 is YSYEKL in the germline V gene. CDR3 bases: TGCGCCAGCAGCCAAGTTCTAGCGGCAGACAATGAGCAGTTCTTC. It yields the protein CASSQVLAADNEQFF.

The rearrangement uses TRBV4-1 and TRBJ2-7; D might be TRBD2 (6 bases). The V and J ends lost 3 bases and 4 bases respectively, with 16 bases between them. The germline V gene has CDR1 MGHRA and CDR2 YSYEKL. There are 15 residues in the CDR3. The CDR3 protein is CASSQGRAGLYEQYF. CDR3 in DNA: TGCGCCAGCAGCCAGGGGCGGGCGGGGCTTTACGAGCAGTACTTC.

V gene TRBV4-2 combines with J gene TRBJ2-1; 10 nucleotides match TRBD2. V lost 0 bases, J lost 2 bases, and 1 base stayed unmatched. Germline-derived CDR1 and CDR2 are LGHNA and YNFKEQ. This CDR3 has 16 amino acids. The CDR3 region has the DNA TGTGCCAGCAGCCAAGAAACTAGCGGGACCTACAATGAGCAGTTCTTC. Its translation: CASSQETSGTYNEQFF.

This chain links TRBV7-9 with TRBJ1-1, with TRBD1 as a possible D gene (6 bases). Trimming stripped 4 bases from V and 5 bases from J, with 14 bases between. Looked up from germline, CDR1 is SEHNR and CDR2 is FQNEAQ (reference sequence). The CDR3 runs 14 residues. The CDR3 nucleotides are TGTGCCAGCAGCTCCAGTGGGAGGGGGACTGAAGCTTTCTTT. This translates into CASSSSGRGTEAFF.

The chain couples TRBV5-4 to TRBJ2-3; no reliable D call. From germline, CDR1 is SGHNT and CDR2 YYREEE (reference sequence). The CDR3 spans 16 residues. Trimming pared 2 bases from V and 0 bases from J, leaving 13 bases between. CDR3 nucleotides: TGTGCCAGCAGCTTAACAGTTTTGGCTAGCACAGATACGCAGTATTTT. It yields the protein CASSLTVLASTDTQYF.

The chain has TRBV3-1 (or the pseudogene TRBV3-2) and TRBJ1-2; D possibly corresponds to TRBD1 (5 bases). Between the trimmed V and J ends, which lost 0 bases and 3 bases, there was a span of 11 bases. The CDR3 loop spans 15 amino acids. Per the germline V gene, CDR1 is LGHDT and CDR2 is YNNKEL (reference sequence). The CDR3 reads CASSQEMTEYYGYTF. In DNA, the CDR3 is TGTGCCAGCAGCCAAGAAATGACAGAATACTATGGCTACACCTTC.

The chain combines TRBV19 with TRBJ2-1; 7 nucleotides match TRBD2. V gave up 0 bases and J gave up 8 bases; unmatched junction bases: 13. This CDR3 spans 17 amino acids. Germline V gives CDR1 LNHDA, CDR2 SQIVND (reference sequence). The CDR3 loop reads CASSIDDWAGVFDEQFF. CDR3 sequence (DNA): TGTGCCAGTAGTATAGATGATTGGGCGGGAGTTTTCGATGAGCAGTTCTTC.